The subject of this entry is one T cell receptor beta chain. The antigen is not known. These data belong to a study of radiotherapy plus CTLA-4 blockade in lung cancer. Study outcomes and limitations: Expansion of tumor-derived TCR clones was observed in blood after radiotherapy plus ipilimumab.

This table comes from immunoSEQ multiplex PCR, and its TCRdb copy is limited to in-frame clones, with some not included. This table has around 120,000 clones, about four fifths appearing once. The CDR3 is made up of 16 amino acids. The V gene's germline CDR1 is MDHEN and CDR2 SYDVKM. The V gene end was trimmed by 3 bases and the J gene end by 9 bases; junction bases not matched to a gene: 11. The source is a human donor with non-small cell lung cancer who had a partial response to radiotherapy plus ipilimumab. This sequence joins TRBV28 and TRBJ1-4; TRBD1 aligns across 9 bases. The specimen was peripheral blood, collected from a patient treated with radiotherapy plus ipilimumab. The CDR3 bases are TGTGCCAGCAGTTTTTCCCCGGGACAGGGAATAAAAAAACTGTTTTTT. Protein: CASSFSPGQGIKKLFF.